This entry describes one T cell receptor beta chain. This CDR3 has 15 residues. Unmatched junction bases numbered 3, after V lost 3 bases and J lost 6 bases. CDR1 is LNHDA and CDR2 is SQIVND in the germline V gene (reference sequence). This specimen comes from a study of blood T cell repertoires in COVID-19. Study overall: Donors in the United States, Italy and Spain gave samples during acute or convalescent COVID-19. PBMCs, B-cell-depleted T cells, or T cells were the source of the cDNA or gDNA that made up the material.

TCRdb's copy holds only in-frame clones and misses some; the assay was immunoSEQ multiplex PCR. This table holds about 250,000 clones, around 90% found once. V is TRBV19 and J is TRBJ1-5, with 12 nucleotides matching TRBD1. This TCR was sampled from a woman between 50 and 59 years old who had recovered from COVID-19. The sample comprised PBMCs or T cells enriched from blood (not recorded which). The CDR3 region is CASSMGTGGGQPQHF. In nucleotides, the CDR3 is TGTGCCAGTAGTATGGGGACAGGGGGCGGTCAGCCCCAGCATTTT. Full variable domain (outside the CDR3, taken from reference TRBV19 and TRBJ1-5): DGGITQSPKYLFRKEGQNVTLSCEQNLNHDAMYWYRQDPGQGLRLIYYSQIVNDFQKGDIAEGYSVSREKKESFPLTVTSAQKNPTAFYLCASSMGTGGGQPQHFGDGTRLSIL.